This T cell receptor beta chain is from a study of CD8 T cells in Susac syndrome. RNA amounts of roughly 0.45 to 1 ug underwent reverse transcription with random hexamers. The amplification used immunoSEQ multiplex PCR on TCR beta CDR3; it spanned 54 Vbeta and 13 Jbeta. Using its own MiXCR run on the immunoSEQ multiplex PCR reads, TCRdb lists one record per CDR3 protein. This table has fewer than 200,000 distinct CDR3 sequences, under 95% appearing once. Controls matched for sex and age were healthy donors. TEMRA cells were FACS-enriched, while CD8+ and CD4+ T cells were negatively isolated. V lost 0 bases and J 8 bases, leaving 10 bases between the germline ends. CDR1 and CDR2 from the germline V gene are DFQATT and SNEGSKA (reference sequence). The CDR3 spans 12 residues.

The sequencing sample was made of CD4+ T cells from PBMCs. This receptor was taken from a human donor in good health. The rearrangement uses TRBV20-1 and TRBJ1-2; D is unresolved. The CDR3 DNA follows: TGCAGTGCTAGAGAAGGCCAGCGGGGCTACACCTTC. Protein: CSAREGQRGYTF.